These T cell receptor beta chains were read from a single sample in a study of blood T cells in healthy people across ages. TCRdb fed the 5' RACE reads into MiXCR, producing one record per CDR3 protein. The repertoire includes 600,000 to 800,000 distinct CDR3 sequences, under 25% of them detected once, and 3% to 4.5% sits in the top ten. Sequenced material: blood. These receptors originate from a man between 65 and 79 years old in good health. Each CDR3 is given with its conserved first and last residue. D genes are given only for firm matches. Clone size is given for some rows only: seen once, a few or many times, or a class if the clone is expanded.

TGCGCCAGCAGCTTCGGACAGGGGTCTGAAAAACTGTTTTTT,CASSFGQGSEKLFF,TRBV5-1,TRBD1,TRBJ1-4,NA,14
TGTGCTAGCAGCCCCCGGACCTACGAGGTGGACACCGGGGAGCTGTTTTTT,CASSPRTYEVDTGELFF,TRBV7-7,NA,TRBJ2-2,NA,17
TGTGCCAGCAGCCCTGGGACTAGCGGGAGAAGGGGAGAGACCCAGTACTTC,CASSPGTSGRRGETQYF,TRBV12-3/TRBV12-4,TRBD2,TRBJ2-5,NA,17
TGTGCCAGCAGCTTGCAAGGGGGCTCATACACTGAAGCTTTCTTT,CASSLQGGSYTEAFF,TRBV13,TRBD1,TRBJ1-1,few,15
TGTGCCAGCAGACCCCTAAGCTCCTACGAGCAGTACTTC,CASRPLSSYEQYF,TRBV27,NA,TRBJ2-7,few,13
TGTGCCAGTAGTATATCCTCGACTAGCGTACAAGAGACCCAGTACTTC,CASSISSTSVQETQYF,TRBV19,TRBD2,TRBJ2-5,NA,16
TGCGCCAGCAGCCAAGATCTAGGAACGGGGCCGCAGGGAGGGCAGTATTTT,CASSQDLGTGPQGGQYF,TRBV4-1,NA,TRBJ2-3,few,17
TGTGCCAGCGAACCGGGACAGGCCTCCACCGGGGAGCTGTTTTTT,CASEPGQASTGELFF,TRBV28,TRBD1,TRBJ2-2,few,15
TGTGCCACTGGGACTAGCGGGCAAGAGACCCAGTACTTC,CATGTSGQETQYF,TRBV12-3/TRBV12-4,TRBD2,TRBJ2-5,NA,13
TGCAGTGCAACAGACAGGGAAAAAGGCTACGAGCAGTACTTC,CSATDREKGYEQYF,TRBV20-1,TRBD1,TRBJ2-7,few,14
TGTGCCAGCAAAGGTTATGAGCAGTTCTTC,CASKGYEQFF,TRBV12-3/TRBV12-4,NA,TRBJ2-1,NA,10
TGTGCCATCACCGGACAGGGGGCGAACTATGGCTACACCTTC,CAITGQGANYGYTF,TRBV10-3,TRBD1,TRBJ1-2,NA,14
TGCAGTGCTCGGGTCATGGGGGAGACGCGCACCGGGGAGCTGTTTTTT,CSARVMGETRTGELFF,TRBV20-1,NA,TRBJ2-2,NA,16
TGTGCCAGCAGTTTGCAGCATAGCAATCAGCCCCAGCATTTT,CASSLQHSNQPQHF,TRBV28,NA,TRBJ1-5,NA,14
TGCAGTGCTGAACACCGGGACAGGGGCGCCTACGAGCAGTACTTC,CSAEHRDRGAYEQYF,TRBV20-1,TRBD1,TRBJ2-7,NA,15
TGCGCCAGCAGCCAACAGGGGTTCGGCTATGGCTACACCTTC,CASSQQGFGYGYTF,TRBV4-1,NA,TRBJ1-2,few,14
TGTGCCATCAGTGAGCGACTGAGGGCTCCCGGGGAGCTGTTTTTT,CAISERLRAPGELFF,TRBV10-3,NA,TRBJ2-2,NA,15
TGCGCCGGCAGACAACTAGCGGGAGGTACCGGGGAGCTGTTTTTT,CAGRQLAGGTGELFF,TRBV5-1,TRBD2,TRBJ2-2,NA,15
TGCAGTGCTAGAGAGCTATCCGGAAACACCATATATTTT,CSARELSGNTIYF,TRBV20-1,NA,TRBJ1-3,few,13
TGCAGCGCAACCGGGACATACCAAGAGACCCAGTACTTC,CSATGTYQETQYF,TRBV29-1,NA,TRBJ2-5,many,13
TGCAGTGCTCCTGAGACAGGGGGTAGCAATCAGCCCCAGCATTTT,CSAPETGGSNQPQHF,TRBV20-1,TRBD1,TRBJ1-5,few,15
TGCAGCTTGAGGGGTAGCGGAGACACAGATACGCAGTATTTT,CSLRGSGDTDTQYF,TRBV29-1,NA,TRBJ2-3,many,14
TGCAGCGTTGCCGCAGGGAGAGAAAAACTGTTTTTT,CSVAAGREKLFF,TRBV29-1,NA,TRBJ1-4,few,12
TGTGCCAGCAGTTTATCCGCTTGGGGGGCTAATGAAAAACTGTTTTTT,CASSLSAWGANEKLFF,TRBV27,NA,TRBJ1-4,few,16
TGTGCCAGCAGCCAAGCGAGACCATCAACTAATGAAAAACTGTTTTTT,CASSQARPSTNEKLFF,TRBV3-1,NA,TRBJ1-4,NA,16
TGTGCCAGCAGCTTAGGGACAGCATTTTATGGCTACACCTTC,CASSLGTAFYGYTF,TRBV7-9,NA,TRBJ1-2,few,14
TGTGCCAGCAGCAGGCAGTCCTACGAGCGGTACTTC,CASSRQSYERYF,TRBV3-1,NA,TRBJ2-7,NA,12
TGTGCCAGCATTCAGACAGGTTTGGGGTACTTC,CASIQTGLGYF,TRBV2,NA,TRBJ2-7,few,11
TGTGCCAGCAGCCAAGATTATAGAACCCGTGAGCAGTTCTTC,CASSQDYRTREQFF,TRBV3-1,NA,TRBJ2-1,NA,14
TGTGCCAGCAGCCCAGAGGCGAACACTGAAGCTTTCTTT,CASSPEANTEAFF,TRBV7-9,NA,TRBJ1-1,NA,13
TGCGCCAGCAGCCAAGGTCTGAAGGCTAGCGGGAGGCGGGATGAGCAGTTCTTC,CASSQGLKASGRRDEQFF,TRBV4-3,TRBD2,TRBJ2-1,many,18
TGTGCCAGCAGCGTAGGGACTAGCGGAGTGCACGAGCAGTACTTC,CASSVGTSGVHEQYF,TRBV9,TRBD2,TRBJ2-7,few,15
TGCAGCGTTAAGGGCCCGCGCTACGAGCAGTACTTC,CSVKGPRYEQYF,TRBV29-1,NA,TRBJ2-7,many,12
TGTGCCAGCAGCCAAGGGGGTCAGGGGCTTGGCTATGGCTACACCTTC,CASSQGGQGLGYGYTF,TRBV14,NA,TRBJ1-2,few,16
TGTGCCAGTAGTTCCCTTCAGCGCTCCTACAATGAGCAGTTCTTC,CASSSLQRSYNEQFF,TRBV19,NA,TRBJ2-1,few,15
TGTGCCAGCAGTCAGGGCGGGGAGCTGTTTTTT,CASSQGGELFF,TRBV6-1,NA,TRBJ2-2,NA,11
TGTGCCATCACTAAGGACAGGGAAGATAATTCACCCCTCCACTTT,CAITKDREDNSPLHF,TRBV10-3,TRBD1,TRBJ1-6,many,15
TGCAGTGCTAGGACATCCGACGATGAGCAGTTCTTC,CSARTSDDEQFF,TRBV20-1,NA,TRBJ2-1,many,12
TGTGCCAGCAGCTTAGACAGGGGTGTCTACAATGAGCAGTTCTTC,CASSLDRGVYNEQFF,TRBV7-2,TRBD1,TRBJ2-1,NA,15
TGTGCCAGCAAGACTAGCGCTCGGTACCAAGAGACCCAGTACTTC,CASKTSARYQETQYF,TRBV2,TRBD2,TRBJ2-5,few,15
TGTGCCAGCAGCGGTAGCGGGAGCTTCCACTACGAGCAGTACTTC,CASSGSGSFHYEQYF,TRBV11-2,TRBD2,TRBJ2-7,NA,15
TGTGCCAGCAGTGAACTAAATAATGAGCAGTTCTTC,CASSELNNEQFF,TRBV2,NA,TRBJ2-1,few,12
TGTGCCAGCAGCGCCGACAGGTTCGGGGAGCTGTTTTTT,CASSADRFGELFF,TRBV7-9,NA,TRBJ2-2,NA,13
TGCGCCAGCAGTGATGCAGGTGGAAATGAGCAGTTCTTC,CASSDAGGNEQFF,TRBV5-1,NA,TRBJ2-1,few,13
TGTGCCAGCAGCCCTGGGACAGACGTTTCTGGAAACACCATATATTTT,CASSPGTDVSGNTIYF,TRBV9,TRBD1,TRBJ1-3,few,16
TGCAGTGCTAGTTGGGGACTAGCGGACCACAATGAGCAGTTCTTC,CSASWGLADHNEQFF,TRBV20-1,TRBD2,TRBJ2-1,few,15
TGTGCCAGCAGTTACCCCCTGGGGGATGAGCAGTACTTC,CASSYPLGDEQYF,TRBV6-2/TRBV6-3,NA,TRBJ2-7,many,13
TGTGCCAGCAGAAGACGAATCCAAGAGACCCAGTACTTC,CASRRRIQETQYF,TRBV6-5,NA,TRBJ2-5,NA,13
TGCGCCAGCAGCCTACCTCTAGCGGGAGGGCCCTCGGATGAGCAGTTCTTC,CASSLPLAGGPSDEQFF,TRBV5-1,TRBD2,TRBJ2-1,few,17
TGTGCCAGCCACCGGGACAGGGCGTCCAATGAGCAGTTCTTC,CASHRDRASNEQFF,TRBV6-1,TRBD1,TRBJ2-1,NA,14
TGTGCCAGCTCCCGGGACATCGCTAATGAAAAACTGTTTTTT,CASSRDIANEKLFF,TRBV12-3/TRBV12-4,NA,TRBJ1-4,NA,14
TGTGCCACCAGTGTGGGGACTAGCGGGAGCGATGAGCAGTTCTTC,CATSVGTSGSDEQFF,TRBV24-1,TRBD2,TRBJ2-1,NA,15
TGTGCCAGCAGCGCCGGACAGGGGAACTGGGCTGAAGCTTTCTTT,CASSAGQGNWAEAFF,TRBV13,TRBD1,TRBJ1-1,few,15
TGTGCCAGCAGTGAAGAAGTACGGGGTGGCGAGCAGTACTTC,CASSEEVRGGEQYF,TRBV6-1,NA,TRBJ2-7,NA,14
TGTGCCAGCAGTTTAATGGAGGGTTCCCACGAGCAGTACTTC,CASSLMEGSHEQYF,TRBV12-3/TRBV12-4,NA,TRBJ2-7,few,14
TGTGCCAGCAGCCACGGGACAGATAGCAATCAGCCCCAGCATTTT,CASSHGTDSNQPQHF,TRBV3-1,TRBD1,TRBJ1-5,NA,15
TGTGCCAGCAATCCTTGCGGGGGGAATGAGCAGTTCTTC,CASNPCGGNEQFF,TRBV28,TRBD2,TRBJ2-1,NA,13
TGTGCCAGCAGGCCTCGAGGGTGGCAAGAGACCCAGTACTTC,CASRPRGWQETQYF,TRBV5-6,NA,TRBJ2-5,few,14